This record concerns one T cell receptor (beta chain) sequence. The antigen is undetermined. The CDR3 spans 16 residues. Germline V lookup: CDR1 MNHEY, CDR2 SMNVEV (reference sequence). V lost 2 bases and J 4 bases, leaving 14 bases between the germline ends. This entry is derived from a study of cytomegalovirus exposure and HLA in healthy donors. Study-level results: CMV antigen specificity of three CMV-associated chains was confirmed in vitro.

Libraries were prepared by immunoSEQ multiplex PCR; TCRdb keeps only in-frame clonotypes and omits some of them. Of 200,000 to 300,000 clones in the sample, approximately 84% were seen once. The V and J genes are TRBV27 and TRBJ2-2; weak D call: TRBD2 (6 bases). The receptor comes from a woman aged 30 to 39 in good health and CMV-seropositive. The sequencing sample was made of PBMCs. This CDR3 is CASSLDQGGSTGELFF. In nucleotides, the CDR3 is TGTGCCAGCAGTTTAGATCAGGGAGGTAGCACCGGGGAGCTGTTTTTT.